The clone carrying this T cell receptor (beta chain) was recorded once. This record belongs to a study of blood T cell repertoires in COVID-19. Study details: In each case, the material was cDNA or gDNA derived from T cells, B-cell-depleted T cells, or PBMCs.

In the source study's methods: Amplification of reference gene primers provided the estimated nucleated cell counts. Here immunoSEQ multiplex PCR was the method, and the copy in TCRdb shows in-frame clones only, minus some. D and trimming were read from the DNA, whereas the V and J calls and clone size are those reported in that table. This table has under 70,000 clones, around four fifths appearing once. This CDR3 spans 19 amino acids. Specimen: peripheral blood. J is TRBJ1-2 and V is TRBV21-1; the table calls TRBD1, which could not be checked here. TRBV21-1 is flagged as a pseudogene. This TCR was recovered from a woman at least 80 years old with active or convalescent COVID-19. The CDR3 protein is CASSKKRRGLAGGNYGYTF. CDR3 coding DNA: TGTGCCAGCAGCAAAAAAAGGCGCGGGTTGGCAGGGGGCAACTATGGCTACACCTTC.